The clone carrying this TCR beta chain was counted ten times or more. Its antigen is unidentified. This sample was included in a study of T cells in Graves' hyperthyroidism and ophthalmopathy. Turning to the study itself: Any treatment followed the collection of peripheral blood at initial diagnosis. Study-wide results and limits: Most thyroid clonotypes expanded above 0.001 were also detected in blood. A median around 5.9 months before onset, the model predicted ophthalmopathy.

From RNA transcripts, TCR beta CDR3 regions were amplified. A set of HTBI primers served as the primers for a first-round RT-PCR of the TCR CDR3. TCRdb re-called the multiplex PCR reads with MiXCR, one entry per CDR3 protein. The profile shows fewer than 110,000 distinct CDR3 sequences, more than 15% of them singletons. Thyroid ultrasound and orbital computed tomography, with clinical symptoms and serum thyroxine and TRAb, informed diagnoses. Germline trimming cut 5 bases from V and 1 base from J; bases unmatched to any gene: 4. Germline V gene sequence: CDR1 SGHVS, CDR2 FQNEAQ. The CDR3 loop spans 17 amino acids.

The clonotype originates from a woman in her forties or fifties with Graves' hyperthyroidism. The sample taken for sequencing was blood. The chain combines TRBV7-8 with TRBJ2-2; 13 bases are a match to TRBD2. CDR3 coding DNA: TGTGCCAGCAGCCCCCGGACTAGCGGGAGGAACACCGGGGAGCTGTTTTTT. Its translation: CASSPRTSGRNTGELFF.